This T cell receptor beta chain came from a study of tumor and adjacent non-tumor tissue in lung cancer. The library came from three nested PCR rounds adapted from ARM-PCR protocols. TCRdb fed the multiplex PCR reads into MiXCR, producing one record per CDR3 protein. The table includes some 99,000 distinct CDR3 sequences, approximately 82% detected once. The template was RNA from unsorted bulk tissue. The CDR3 has 17 residues. Germline V gene sequence: CDR1 SNHLY, CDR2 FYNNEI. V lost 1 base, J lost 6 bases, and 15 bases stayed unmatched. Ten or more counts support this clonotype. Material: lung tumor tissue. This receptor was taken from a woman in her fifties or sixties with non-small cell lung cancer. The chain is built from TRBV2 and TRBJ2-7, with 7 bases aligning to TRBD1. The CDR3 DNA reads TGTGCCAGCAGTGAAGATCAGGACAGGCCTTTACGTGGCGAGCAGTACTTC. Protein: CASSEDQDRPLRGEQYF. The entire variable domain, with the rest obtained from reference TRBV2 and TRBJ2-7, is as follows: EPEVTQTPSHQVTQMGQEVILRCVPISNHLYFYWYRQILGQKVEFLVSFYNNEISEKSEIFDDQFSVERPDGSNFTLKIRSTKLEDSAMYFCASSEDQDRPLRGEQYFGPGTRLTVT.